This T cell receptor beta chain derives from a study of cytomegalovirus exposure and HLA in healthy donors. In the study overall: Early release data held approximately 81 million unique TCRs from HLA-typed donors.

General observations from the study: It was in a later analysis that TCR association rates were seen to vary by HLA locus, highest for DRB1 and lowest for HLA-C.

Amplification used 60 Vbeta primers and 13 Jbeta primers. The table came from immunoSEQ multiplex PCR; TCRdb's copy has only in-frame clones and leaves some out. The sample includes 150,000 to 200,000 clones, about 83% of them seen just once. A note on this clone: The target antigen is unknown. Other DNA sequences in the sample encode the same CDR3.

This receptor was identified in a female donor in good health and CMV-seronegative. What was sequenced was PBMCs.

CDR3 region: CASSLGLAAYNEQFF. The CDR3 nucleotides read TGCGCCAGCAGCTTGGGTCTAGCGGCCTACAATGAGCAGTTCTTC. The genes are TRBV5-1 and TRBJ2-1; TRBD2 matches 7 bases. Germline trimming cut 0 bases from V and 2 bases from J; bases unmatched to any gene: 2. This CDR3 region has 15 residues. From germline, CDR1 is SGHRS and CDR2 YFSETQ.